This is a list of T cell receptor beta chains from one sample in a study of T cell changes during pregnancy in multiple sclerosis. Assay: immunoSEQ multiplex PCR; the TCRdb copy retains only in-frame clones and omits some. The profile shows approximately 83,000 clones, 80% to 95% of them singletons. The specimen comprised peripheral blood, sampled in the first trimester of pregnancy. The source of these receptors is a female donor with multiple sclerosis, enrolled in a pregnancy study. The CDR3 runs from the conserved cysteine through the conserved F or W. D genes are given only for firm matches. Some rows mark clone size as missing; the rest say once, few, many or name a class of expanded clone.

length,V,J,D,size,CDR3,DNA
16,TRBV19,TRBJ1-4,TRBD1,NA,CASSNLRQGLNEKLFF,TGTGCCAGTAGTAACCTGCGACAGGGACTTAATGAAAAACTGTTTTTT
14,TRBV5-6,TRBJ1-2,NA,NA,CASSLGQPNRGYTF,TGTGCCAGCAGCTTGGGACAGCCAAACCGGGGCTACACCTTC
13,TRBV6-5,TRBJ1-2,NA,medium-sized,CASSTGRNDGYTF,TGTGCCAGCAGTACAGGGAGAAACGATGGCTACACCTTC
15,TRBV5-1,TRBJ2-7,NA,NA,CASSADGGSSYEQYF,TGCGCCAGCAGCGCCGACGGCGGATCCTCCTACGAGCAGTACTTC
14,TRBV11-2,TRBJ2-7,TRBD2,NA,CASSTTSGGNEQYF,TGTGCCAGCAGCACAACTAGCGGGGGGAACGAGCAGTACTTC
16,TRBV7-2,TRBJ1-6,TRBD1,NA,CASSLEGTGTNSPLHF,TGTGCCAGCAGCTTAGAAGGGACAGGGACAAATTCACCCCTCCACTTT
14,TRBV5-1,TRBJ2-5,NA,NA,CASSLGGGEETQYF,TGCGCCAGCAGCCTAGGGGGGGGCGAAGAGACCCAGTACTTC
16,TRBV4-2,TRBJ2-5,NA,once,CASSQSGPRGGETQYF,TGTGCCAGCAGCCAAAGTGGGCCTAGGGGTGGAGAGACCCAGTACTTC
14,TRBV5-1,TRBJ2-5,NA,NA,CASSTRTNWETQYF,TGCGCCAGCAGCACGCGGACAAATTGGGAGACCCAGTACTTC
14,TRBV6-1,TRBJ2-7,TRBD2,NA,CASRWLAGSYEQYF,TGTGCCAGCAGGTGGCTAGCGGGGTCCTACGAGCAGTACTTC
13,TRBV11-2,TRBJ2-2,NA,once,CVSSLVRTGELFF,TGTGTCAGCAGCTTAGTGCGAACCGGGGAGCTGTTTTTT
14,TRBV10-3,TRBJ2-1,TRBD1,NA,CAISESQGRNEQFF,TGTGCCATCAGTGAGTCACAGGGGCGAAATGAGCAGTTCTTC
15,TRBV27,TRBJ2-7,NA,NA,CASRNQAGTLYEQYF,TGTGCCAGCAGAAATCAGGCCGGGACACTCTACGAGCAGTACTTC
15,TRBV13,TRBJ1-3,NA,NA,CASSSGQRSGNTIYF,TGTGCCAGCAGCTCCGGACAACGGAGTGGAAACACCATATATTTT
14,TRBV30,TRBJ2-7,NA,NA,CAWSMRTSSYEQYF,TGTGCCTGGAGTATGAGGACATCCAGTTACGAGCAGTACTTC
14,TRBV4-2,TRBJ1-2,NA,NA,CASSLDRLNYGYTF,TGTGCCAGCAGCCTTGATCGACTAAACTATGGCTACACCTTC
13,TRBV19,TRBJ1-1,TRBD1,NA,CASIQGGMTEAFF,TGTGCCAGTATTCAGGGGGGAATGACTGAAGCTTTCTTT
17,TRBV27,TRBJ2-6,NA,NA,CASTRWGQNSGANVLTF,TGTGCCAGCACCCGATGGGGACAAAACTCTGGGGCCAACGTCCTGACTTTC
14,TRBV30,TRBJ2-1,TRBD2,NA,CAWALMGGVGEQFF,TGTGCCTGGGCATTAATGGGGGGGGTCGGGGAGCAGTTCTTC
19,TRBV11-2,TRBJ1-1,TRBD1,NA,CASSLDSWDRGKSSTEAFF,TGTGCCAGCAGCTTAGACTCCTGGGACAGGGGAAAGTCGAGCACTGAAGCTTTCTTT
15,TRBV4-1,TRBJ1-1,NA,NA,CASSQDWLQNTEAFF,TGCGCCAGCAGCCAAGATTGGTTACAGAACACTGAAGCTTTCTTT
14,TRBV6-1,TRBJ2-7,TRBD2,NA,CASRDRGDPYEQYF,TGTGCCAGCAGGGATCGGGGGGATCCCTACGAGCAGTACTTC
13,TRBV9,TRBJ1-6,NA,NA,CASSVGHNSPLHF,TGTGCCAGCAGCGTCGGTCATAATTCACCCCTCCACTTT
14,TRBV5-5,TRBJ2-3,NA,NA,CASSSLGGTDTQYF,TGTGCCAGCAGCTCGCTAGGAGGCACAGATACGCAGTATTTT
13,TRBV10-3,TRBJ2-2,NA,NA,CAIRSPLGGELFF,TGTGCCATCAGGAGCCCACTTGGCGGGGAGCTGTTTTTT
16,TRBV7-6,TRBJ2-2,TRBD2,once,CASSPRGAMNTGELFF,TGTGCCAGCAGCCCGCGGGGGGCCATGAACACCGGGGAGCTGTTTTTT
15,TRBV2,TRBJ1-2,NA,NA,CASFSRVKQNYGYTF,TGTGCCAGTTTCTCGCGGGTGAAGCAAAACTATGGCTACACCTTC
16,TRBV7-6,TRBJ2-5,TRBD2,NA,CASSTSSGLNQETQYF,TGTGCCAGCAGCACCTCTAGCGGGCTTAACCAAGAGACCCAGTACTTC
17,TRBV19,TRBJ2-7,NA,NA,CASSICQGMLWSYEQYF,TGTGCCAGTAGTATATGTCAGGGAATGTTGTGGTCCTACGAGCAGTACTTC
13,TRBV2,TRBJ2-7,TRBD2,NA,CASIALAGDQQYF,TGTGCCAGCATAGCGCTAGCGGGGGATCAGCAGTACTTC
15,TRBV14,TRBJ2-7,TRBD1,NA,CASSQVGTGKGEQYF,TGTGCCAGCAGCCAAGTTGGGACAGGCAAGGGCGAGCAGTACTTC
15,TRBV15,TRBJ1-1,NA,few,CATSRATGLNTEAFF,TGTGCCACCAGCAGAGCGACAGGTTTGAACACTGAAGCTTTCTTT
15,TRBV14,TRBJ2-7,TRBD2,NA,CASSRSGTSSYEQYF,TGTGCCAGCAGCCGATCAGGGACTAGCTCCTACGAGCAGTACTTC
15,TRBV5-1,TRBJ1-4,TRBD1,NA,CASRGGGTVNEKLFF,TGCGCCAGCCGGGGCGGTGGGACAGTTAATGAAAAACTGTTTTTT
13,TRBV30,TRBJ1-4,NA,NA,CAWRGDLNEKLFF,TGTGCCTGGAGGGGAGATCTTAATGAAAAACTGTTTTTT
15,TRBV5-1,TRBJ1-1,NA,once,CASSLGQQGGTEAFF,TGCGCCAGCAGCTTGGGCCAGCAGGGAGGAACTGAAGCTTTCTTT
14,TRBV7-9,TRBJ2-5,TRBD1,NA,CASSPRTGRETQYF,TGTGCCAGCAGCCCGAGGACAGGCCGGGAGACCCAGTACTTC
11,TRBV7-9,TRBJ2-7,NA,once,CASSSRDEQYF,TGTGCCAGCAGCTCCAGGGACGAGCAGTACTTC
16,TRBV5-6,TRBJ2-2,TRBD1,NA,CASSFLDRGGTGELFF,TGTGCCAGCAGCTTTCTCGACAGGGGCGGCACCGGGGAGCTGTTTTTT
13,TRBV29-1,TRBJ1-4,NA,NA,CSVRQTVNEKLFF,TGCAGCGTTCGACAGACCGTTAATGAAAAACTGTTTTTT
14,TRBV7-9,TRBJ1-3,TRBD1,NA,CASSTDRGRNTIYF,TGTGCCAGCAGCACCGACAGGGGTCGAAACACCATATATTTT